This T cell receptor beta chain came from a study of persistence of HIV-infected CD4 T cells. Study at large: Two participants gave one leukapheresis sample; others gave up to about 180 mL blood repeatedly.

In the case of this clone: No antigen is known for it.

V was shortened by 0 bases and J by 8 bases, with 11 bases between the two germline ends. CDR3 length: 14 residues. Germline V gives CDR1 SNHLY, CDR2 FYNNEI. Overlapping HIV-1 Gag 15-mer peptides at 1 ug per peptide per mL were used. CD40L-negative CD69-negative CD45RO-high memory CD4+ T cells were sorted as populations depleted of antigen-responding cells. CD8-depleted PBMCs were stimulated about 20 hours with anti-CD28/CD49d costimulation, CD40-blocking antibody and enfuvirtide. The libraries were made with immunoSEQ version 4 in survey mode. Each sample used up to 1 ug genomic DNA diluted to around 9.9 ng/uL. Sequencing used immunoSEQ multiplex PCR; TCRdb keeps in-frame clones, though not all of them. The sample gives some 37,000 clones, 82% of which show up once; 0.9% to 1% is in the top ten. Study-wide results and limits: Compared with CD3/CD28-stimulated cells, CMV- and Gag-responding cells showed lower TCRbeta richness.

Sample: cultured CD4+ T cells from PBMCs, taken from a patient who received antiretroviral therapy. The source of this sequence is an adult with HIV. The donor label of this sample is uncertain. V is TRBV2 and J is TRBJ1-5; D might be TRBD1 (5 bases). The CDR3 here is CASSEAGATKPQHF. The CDR3 coding sequence is TGTGCCAGCAGTGAAGCAGGGGCCACCAAGCCCCAGCATTTT.